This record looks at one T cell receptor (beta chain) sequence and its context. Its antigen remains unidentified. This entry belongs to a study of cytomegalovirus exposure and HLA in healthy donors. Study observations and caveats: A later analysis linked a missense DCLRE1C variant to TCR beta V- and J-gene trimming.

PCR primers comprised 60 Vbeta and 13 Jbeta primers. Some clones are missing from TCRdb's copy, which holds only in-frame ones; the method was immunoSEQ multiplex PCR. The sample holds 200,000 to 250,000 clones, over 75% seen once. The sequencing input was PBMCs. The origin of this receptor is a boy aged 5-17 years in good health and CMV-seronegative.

This chain's CDR3 is CSVVDTANYGYTF. Here the CDR3 DNA reads TGCAGCGTTGTAGATACTGCTAACTATGGCTACACCTTC. This rearrangement joins TRBV29-1 to TRBJ1-2; no clear D gene. CDR1 and CDR2 from the germline V gene are SQVTM and ANQGSEA. The CDR3 covers 13 residues. The V end was cut by 4 bases, the J end by 0 bases, with 9 bases between.